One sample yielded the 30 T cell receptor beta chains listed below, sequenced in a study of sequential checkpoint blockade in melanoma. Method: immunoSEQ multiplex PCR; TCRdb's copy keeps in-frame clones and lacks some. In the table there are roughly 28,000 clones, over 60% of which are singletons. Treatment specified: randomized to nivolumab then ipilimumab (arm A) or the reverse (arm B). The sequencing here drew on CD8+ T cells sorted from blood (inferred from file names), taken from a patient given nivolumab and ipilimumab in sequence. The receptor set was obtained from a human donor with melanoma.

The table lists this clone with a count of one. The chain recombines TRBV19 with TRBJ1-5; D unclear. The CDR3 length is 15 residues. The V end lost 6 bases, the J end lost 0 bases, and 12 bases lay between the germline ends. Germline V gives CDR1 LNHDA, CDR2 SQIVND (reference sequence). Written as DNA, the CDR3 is TGTGCCAGTAGGGTGGGCCGCGATAGCAATCAGCCCCAGCATTTT. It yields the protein CASRVGRDSNQPQHF.

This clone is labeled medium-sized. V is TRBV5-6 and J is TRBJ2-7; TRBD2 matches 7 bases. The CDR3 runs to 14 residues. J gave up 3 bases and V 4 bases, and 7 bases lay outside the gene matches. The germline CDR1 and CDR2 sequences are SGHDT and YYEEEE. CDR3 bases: TGTGCCAGCAGCCGAGCGGGGCCCATCTACGAGCAGTACTTC. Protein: CASSRAGPIYEQYF.

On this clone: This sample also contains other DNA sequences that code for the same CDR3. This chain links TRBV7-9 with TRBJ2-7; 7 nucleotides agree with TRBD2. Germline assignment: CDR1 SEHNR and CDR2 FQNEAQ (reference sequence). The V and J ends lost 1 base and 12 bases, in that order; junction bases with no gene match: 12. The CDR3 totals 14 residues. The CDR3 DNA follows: TGTGCCAGCAGCTTAGTCGGGTCTGCGGGGGACCGGTACTTC. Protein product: CASSLVGSAGDRYF.

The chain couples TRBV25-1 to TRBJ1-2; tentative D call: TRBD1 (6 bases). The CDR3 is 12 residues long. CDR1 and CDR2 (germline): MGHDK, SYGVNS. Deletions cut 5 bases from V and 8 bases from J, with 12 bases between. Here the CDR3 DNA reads TGTGCCAGCAGTAGGGGGATGGGAGGCTACACCTTC. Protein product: CASSRGMGGYTF.

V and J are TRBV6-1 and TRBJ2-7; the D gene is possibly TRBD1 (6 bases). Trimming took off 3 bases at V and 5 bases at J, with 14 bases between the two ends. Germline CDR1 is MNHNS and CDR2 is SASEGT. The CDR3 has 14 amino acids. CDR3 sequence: CASSDTGWRDEQYF. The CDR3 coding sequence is TGTGCCAGCAGTGATACAGGGTGGAGAGACGAGCAGTACTTC.

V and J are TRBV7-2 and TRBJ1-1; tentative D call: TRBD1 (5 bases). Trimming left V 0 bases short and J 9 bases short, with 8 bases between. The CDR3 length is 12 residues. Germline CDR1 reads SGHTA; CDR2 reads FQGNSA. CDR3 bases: TGTGCCAGCAGCTTAGCGGGACTTAAAGCTTTCTTT. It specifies CASSLAGLKAFF.

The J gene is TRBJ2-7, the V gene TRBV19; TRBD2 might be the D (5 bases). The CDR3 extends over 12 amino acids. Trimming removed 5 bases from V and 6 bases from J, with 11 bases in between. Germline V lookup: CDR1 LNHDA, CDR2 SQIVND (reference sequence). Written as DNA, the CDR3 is TGTGCCAGTAGTTTCGGGGTTTCCGAGCAGTACTTC. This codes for CASSFGVSEQYF.

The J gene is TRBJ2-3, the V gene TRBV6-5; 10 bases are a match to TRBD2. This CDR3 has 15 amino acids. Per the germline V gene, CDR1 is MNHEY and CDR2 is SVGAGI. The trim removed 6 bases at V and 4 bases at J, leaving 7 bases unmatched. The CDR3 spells CASSSTSGTADTQYF. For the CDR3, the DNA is TGTGCCAGCAGCTCAACTAGCGGGACAGCAGATACGCAGTATTTT.

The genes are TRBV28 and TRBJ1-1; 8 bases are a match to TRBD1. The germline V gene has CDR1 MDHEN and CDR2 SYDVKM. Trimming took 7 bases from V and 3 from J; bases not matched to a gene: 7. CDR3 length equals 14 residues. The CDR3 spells CASKPGTGYTEAFF. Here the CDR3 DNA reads TGTGCCAGCAAACCCGGGACAGGCTACACTGAAGCTTTCTTT.

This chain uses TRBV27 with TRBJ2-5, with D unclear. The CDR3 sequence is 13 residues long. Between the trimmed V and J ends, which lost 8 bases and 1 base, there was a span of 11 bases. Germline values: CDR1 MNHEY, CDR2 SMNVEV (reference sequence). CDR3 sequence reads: CASRSGIQETQYF. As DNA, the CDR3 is TGTGCCAGCCGGTCGGGTATCCAAGAGACCCAGTACTTC.

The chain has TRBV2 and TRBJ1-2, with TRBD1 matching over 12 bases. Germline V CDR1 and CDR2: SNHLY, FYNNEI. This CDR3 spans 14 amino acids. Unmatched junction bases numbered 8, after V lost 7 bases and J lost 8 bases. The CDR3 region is CASKGTGGVSGYTF. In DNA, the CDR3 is TGTGCCAGCAAGGGGACAGGGGGCGTTAGCGGCTACACCTTC.

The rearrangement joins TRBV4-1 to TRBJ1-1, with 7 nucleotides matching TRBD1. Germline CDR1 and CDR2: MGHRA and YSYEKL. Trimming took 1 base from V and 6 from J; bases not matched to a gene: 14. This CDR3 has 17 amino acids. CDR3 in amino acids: CASSQVGTTGKFAEAFF. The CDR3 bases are TGCGCCAGCAGCCAAGTGGGGACGACAGGGAAGTTCGCTGAAGCTTTCTTT.

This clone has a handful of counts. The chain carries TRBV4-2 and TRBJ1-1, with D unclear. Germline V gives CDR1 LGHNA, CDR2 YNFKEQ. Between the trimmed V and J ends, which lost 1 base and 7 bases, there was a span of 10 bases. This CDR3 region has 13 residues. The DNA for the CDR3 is TGTGCCAGCAGCCAAGTCGTGACAAATGAAGCTTTCTTT. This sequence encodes CASSQVVTNEAFF.

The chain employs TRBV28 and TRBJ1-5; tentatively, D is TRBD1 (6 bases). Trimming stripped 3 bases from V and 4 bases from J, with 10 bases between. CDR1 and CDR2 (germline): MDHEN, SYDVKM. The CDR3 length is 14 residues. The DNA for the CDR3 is TGTGCCAGCAGTTTGGGTGACAGGAATCAGCCCCAGCATTTT. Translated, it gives CASSLGDRNQPQHF.

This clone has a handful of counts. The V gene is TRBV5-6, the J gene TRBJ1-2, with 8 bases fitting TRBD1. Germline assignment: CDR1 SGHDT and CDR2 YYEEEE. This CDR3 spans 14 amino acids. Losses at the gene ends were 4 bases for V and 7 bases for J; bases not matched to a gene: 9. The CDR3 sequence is CASSRDRRKAGYTF. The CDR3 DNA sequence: TGTGCCAGCAGCCGGGACAGGCGGAAGGCTGGCTACACCTTC.

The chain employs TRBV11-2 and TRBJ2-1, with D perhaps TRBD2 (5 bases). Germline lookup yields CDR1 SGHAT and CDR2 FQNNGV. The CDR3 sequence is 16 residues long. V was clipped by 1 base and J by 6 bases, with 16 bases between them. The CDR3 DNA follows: TGTGCCAGCAGCTTAGTGAGGACTGAATGGAGCAATGAGCAGTTCTTC. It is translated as CASSLVRTEWSNEQFF.

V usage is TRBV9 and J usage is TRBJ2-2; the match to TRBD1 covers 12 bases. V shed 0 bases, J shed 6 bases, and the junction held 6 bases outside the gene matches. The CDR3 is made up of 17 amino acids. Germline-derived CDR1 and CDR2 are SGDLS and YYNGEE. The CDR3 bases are TGTGCCAGCAGCGTAGCTGGGGGACAGGGGGCTGCCGGGGAGCTGTTTTTT. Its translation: CASSVAGGQGAAGELFF.

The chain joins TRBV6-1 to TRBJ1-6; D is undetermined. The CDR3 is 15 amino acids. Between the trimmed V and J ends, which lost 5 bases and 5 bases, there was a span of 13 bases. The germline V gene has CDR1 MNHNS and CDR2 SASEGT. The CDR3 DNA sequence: TGTGCCAGCAGTCCCCAAGAGGGAGATAATTCACCCCTCCACTTT. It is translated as CASSPQEGDNSPLHF.

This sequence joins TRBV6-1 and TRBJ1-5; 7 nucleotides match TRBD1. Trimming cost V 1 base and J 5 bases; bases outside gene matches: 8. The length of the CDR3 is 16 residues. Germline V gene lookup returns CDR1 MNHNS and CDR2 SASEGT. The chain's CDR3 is CASSEGIGQAYQPQHF. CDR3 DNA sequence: TGTGCCAGCAGTGAAGGGATCGGACAGGCGTATCAGCCCCAGCATTTT.

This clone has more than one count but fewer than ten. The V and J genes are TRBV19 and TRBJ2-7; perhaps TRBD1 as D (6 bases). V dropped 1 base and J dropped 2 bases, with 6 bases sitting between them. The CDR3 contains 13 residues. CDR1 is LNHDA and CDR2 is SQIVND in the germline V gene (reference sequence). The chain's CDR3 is CASSIGTAYEQYF. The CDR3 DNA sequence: TGTGCCAGTAGTATAGGGACAGCCTACGAGCAGTACTTC.

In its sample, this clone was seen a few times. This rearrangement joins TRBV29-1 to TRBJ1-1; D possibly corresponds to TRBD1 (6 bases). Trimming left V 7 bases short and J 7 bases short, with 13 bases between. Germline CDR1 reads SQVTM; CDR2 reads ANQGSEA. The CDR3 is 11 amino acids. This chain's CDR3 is CSARGSDEAFF. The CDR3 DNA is TGCAGCGCCAGGGGATCCGATGAAGCTTTCTTT.

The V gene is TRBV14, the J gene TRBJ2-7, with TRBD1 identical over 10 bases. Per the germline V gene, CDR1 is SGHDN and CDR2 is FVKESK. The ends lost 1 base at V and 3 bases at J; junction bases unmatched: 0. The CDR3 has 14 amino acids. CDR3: CASSQGDRGYEQYF. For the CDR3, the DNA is TGTGCCAGCAGCCAAGGGGACAGGGGCTACGAGCAGTACTTC.

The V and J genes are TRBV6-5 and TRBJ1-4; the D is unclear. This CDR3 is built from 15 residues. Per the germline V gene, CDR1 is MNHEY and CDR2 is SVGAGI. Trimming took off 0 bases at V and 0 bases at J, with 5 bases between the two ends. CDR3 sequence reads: CASSYSAATNEKLFF. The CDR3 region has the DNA TGTGCCAGCAGTTACTCAGCTGCAACTAATGAAAAACTGTTTTTT.

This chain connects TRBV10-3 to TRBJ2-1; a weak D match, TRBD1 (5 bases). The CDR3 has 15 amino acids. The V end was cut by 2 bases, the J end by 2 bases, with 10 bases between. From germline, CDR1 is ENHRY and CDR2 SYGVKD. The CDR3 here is CAISEGATTYNEQFF. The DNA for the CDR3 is TGTGCCATCAGTGAGGGGGCTACCACCTACAATGAGCAGTTCTTC.

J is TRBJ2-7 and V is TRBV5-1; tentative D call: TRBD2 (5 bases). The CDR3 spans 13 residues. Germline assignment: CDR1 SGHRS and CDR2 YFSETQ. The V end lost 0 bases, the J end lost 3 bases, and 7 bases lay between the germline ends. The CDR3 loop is CASSLARDYEQYF. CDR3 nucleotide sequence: TGCGCCAGCAGCTTGGCCCGGGACTACGAGCAGTACTTC.

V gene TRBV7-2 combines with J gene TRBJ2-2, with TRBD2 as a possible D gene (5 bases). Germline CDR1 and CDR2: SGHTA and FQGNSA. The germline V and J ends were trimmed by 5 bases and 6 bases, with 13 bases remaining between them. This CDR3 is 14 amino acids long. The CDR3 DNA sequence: TGTGCCAGCAGCCCCCCCCTAGCCCCCGGGGAGCTGTTTTTT. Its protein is CASSPPLAPGELFF.

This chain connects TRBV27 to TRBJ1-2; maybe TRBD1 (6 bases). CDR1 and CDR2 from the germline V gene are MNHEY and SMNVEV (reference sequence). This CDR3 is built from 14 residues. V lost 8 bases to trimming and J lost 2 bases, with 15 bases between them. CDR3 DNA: TGTGCCAGCCCCCTACCCGGACAGAACTATGGCTACACCTTC. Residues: CASPLPGQNYGYTF.

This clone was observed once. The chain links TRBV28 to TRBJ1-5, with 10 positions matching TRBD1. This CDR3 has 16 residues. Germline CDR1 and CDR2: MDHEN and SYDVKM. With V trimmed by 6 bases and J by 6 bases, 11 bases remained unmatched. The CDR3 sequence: CASSLSGTGVSQPQHF. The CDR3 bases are TGTGCCAGCAGCCTATCCGGGACAGGGGTAAGTCAGCCCCAGCATTTT.

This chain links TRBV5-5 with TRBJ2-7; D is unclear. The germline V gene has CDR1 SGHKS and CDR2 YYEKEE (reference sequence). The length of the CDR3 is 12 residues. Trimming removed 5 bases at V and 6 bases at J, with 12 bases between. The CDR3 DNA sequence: TGTGCCAGCAGTCGCTACTGGAGCGAGCAGTACTTC. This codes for CASSRYWSEQYF.

The CDR3 here is CATSRDQGGPYGYTF. The CDR3 DNA follows: TGTGCCACCAGCAGAGATCAAGGGGGCCCCTATGGCTACACCTTC. The genes are TRBV15 and TRBJ1-2, with TRBD1 matching 7 bases. V lost 0 bases to trimming and J lost 4 bases; unmatched junction nucleotides: 5. Germline CDR1 reads LNHNV; CDR2 reads YYDKDF (reference sequence). The length of the CDR3 is 15 residues.